The source of this TCR beta chain is a study of blood T cell repertoires in COVID-19 (dated by TCRdb to the early 2020s). In terms of the full investigation: The collaborator samples originated in the United States, Italy and Spain and spanned the acute and convalescent phases of COVID-19. The repertoires were released in a freely available public database intended as a resource for research on the immune response to SARS-CoV-2. Subjects who had been exposed to COVID-19, were actively infected with it, or had recovered from it provided the deeply sampled blood TCRbeta repertoires that made up the dataset. The sample metadata nearly always contained a de-identified subject ID, COVID-19 status, age in years and sex. The material from the prospective study consisted of cDNA or gDNA derived from T cells, B-cell-depleted T cells, or PBMCs. The samples were drawn from the first 160 participants of the ongoing ImmuneRACE study and from more than 1,000 subjects provided by 6 global collaborators. Where available, HLA class I and class II types were taken from metadata supplied by the sample provider and were not determined by assay-based typing.

At one collaborating source in Seattle, patients were enrolled during active infection and were followed longitudinally through the course of disease. Collaborating institutions collected whole blood in K2EDTA tubes following their own protocols. For TCRbeta analysis, collaborators shipped samples as frozen whole blood, isolated PBMCs, or DNA extracted from either of those sample types. The study at large found these results: The amount of clinical and demographic metadata varied by source and participant and was provided uncurated.

As encoded in the germline V gene, CDR1 is SQVTM while CDR2 is ANQGSEA. Here V drops 1 base and J drops 5 bases, and the junction holds 10 bases not matched to any gene. The CDR3 runs 15 residues from the cysteine to the phenylalanine. The retained sequence is limited to the CDR3, 45 bases, with the frame set at the first base. TCRbeta CDR3 regions were amplified from genomic DNA by means of the immunoSEQ Assay, a bias-controlled multiplex PCR. The published analysis was carried out like this. The number of nucleated cells in each sample was estimated by amplification of reference gene primers within the assay. To quantify the absolute abundance of each unique TCRbeta CDR3 rearrangement, sequence reads were collapsed and filtered. Productive Simpson clonality was computed per sample as the square root of Simpson's diversity index over productive rearrangements. As stored in TCRdb, this immuneACCESS dataset retains in-frame rearrangements with V and J assigned. A fraction of the clones does not appear; measured against another copy, unresolved V genes explain less than half of the discrepancy, and the remainder lacks a known reason. V and J calls and clone size are as listed in that table; D and trimming were resolved from the DNA. For this sample the table gives around 160,000 clones, of which around nine tenths were detected only once. The ten largest account for approximately 10% of the sample.

A note on this clone: It lacks a known antigen. One base away there is no much larger clone; base qualities are not given.

The TCR sequence derives from a woman aged 70-85 years with COVID-19, enrolled during active disease. This chain is built from TRBV29-1 and TRBJ2-5; a stretch of 7 junction bases matches TRBD2. The sequencing input was peripheral blood. The DNA is TGCAGCGTTGAAGTAGGCCTAGCGGCGGGGGAGACCCAGTACTTC. The encoded protein is CSVEVGLAAGETQYF.